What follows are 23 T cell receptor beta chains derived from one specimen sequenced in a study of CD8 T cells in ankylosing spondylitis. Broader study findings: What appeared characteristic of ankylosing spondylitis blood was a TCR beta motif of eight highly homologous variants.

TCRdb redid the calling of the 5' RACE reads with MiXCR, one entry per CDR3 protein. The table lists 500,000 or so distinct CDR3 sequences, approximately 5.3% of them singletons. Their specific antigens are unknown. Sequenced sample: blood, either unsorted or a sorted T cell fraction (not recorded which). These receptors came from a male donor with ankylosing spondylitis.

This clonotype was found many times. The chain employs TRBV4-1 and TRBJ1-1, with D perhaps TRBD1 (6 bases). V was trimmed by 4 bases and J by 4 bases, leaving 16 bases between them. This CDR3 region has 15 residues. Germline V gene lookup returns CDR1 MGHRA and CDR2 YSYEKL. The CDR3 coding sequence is TGCGCCAGCAGCCCGACAACAGGGACGCTCACTGAAGCTTTCTTT. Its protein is CASSPTTGTLTEAFF.

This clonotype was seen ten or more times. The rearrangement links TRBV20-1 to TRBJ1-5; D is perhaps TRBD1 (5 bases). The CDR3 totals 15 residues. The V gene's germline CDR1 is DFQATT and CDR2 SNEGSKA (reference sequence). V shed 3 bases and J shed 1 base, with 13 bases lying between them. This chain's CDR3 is CSASSSGESNQPQHF. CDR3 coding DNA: TGCAGTGCTAGTTCTTCGGGGGAAAGCAATCAGCCCCAGCATTTT.

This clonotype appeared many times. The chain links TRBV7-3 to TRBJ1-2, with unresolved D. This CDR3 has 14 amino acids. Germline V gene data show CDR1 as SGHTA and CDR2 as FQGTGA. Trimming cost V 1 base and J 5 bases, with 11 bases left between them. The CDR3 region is CASSLNPIIYGYTF. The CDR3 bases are TGTGCCAGCAGCTTAAACCCCATTATATATGGCTACACCTTC.

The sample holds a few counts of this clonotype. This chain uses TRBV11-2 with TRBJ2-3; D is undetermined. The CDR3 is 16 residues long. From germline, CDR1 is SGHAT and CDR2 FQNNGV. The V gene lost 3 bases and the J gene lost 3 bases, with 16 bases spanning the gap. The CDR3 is CASSFSWGLDTDTQYF. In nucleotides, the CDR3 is TGTGCCAGCAGCTTTTCCTGGGGTTTAGATACAGATACGCAGTATTTT.

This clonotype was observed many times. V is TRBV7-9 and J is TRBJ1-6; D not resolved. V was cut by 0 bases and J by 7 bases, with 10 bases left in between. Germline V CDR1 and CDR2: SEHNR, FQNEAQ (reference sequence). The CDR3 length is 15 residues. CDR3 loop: CASSLAGSGNSPLHF. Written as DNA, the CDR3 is TGTGCCAGCAGCTTAGCTGGCAGCGGGAATTCACCCCTCCACTTT.

CDR3 amino acids: CATSDRGWETQYF. In nucleotides, the CDR3 is TGTGCCACCAGTGATCGGGGGTGGGAGACCCAGTACTTC. The rearrangement uses TRBV24-1 and TRBJ2-5; possibly TRBD2 for D (6 bases). Germline V gene sequence: CDR1 KGHDR, CDR2 SFDVKD. Trimming took off 3 bases at V and 5 bases at J, with 9 bases between the two ends. The CDR3 sequence is 13 residues long.

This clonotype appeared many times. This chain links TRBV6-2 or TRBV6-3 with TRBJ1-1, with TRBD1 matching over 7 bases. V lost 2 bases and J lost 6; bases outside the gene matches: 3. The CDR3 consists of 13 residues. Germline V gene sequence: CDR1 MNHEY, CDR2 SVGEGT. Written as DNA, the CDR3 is TGTGCCAGCAGTTACAGCAGGGGGGCTGAAGCTTTCTTT. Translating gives CASSYSRGAEAFF.

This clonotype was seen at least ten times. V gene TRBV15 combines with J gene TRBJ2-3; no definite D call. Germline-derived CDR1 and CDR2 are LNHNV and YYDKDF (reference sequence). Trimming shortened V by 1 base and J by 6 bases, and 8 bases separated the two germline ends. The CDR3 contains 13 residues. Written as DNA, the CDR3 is TGTGCCACCAGCAGAGGGCCAGCGGATACGCAGTATTTT. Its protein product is CATSRGPADTQYF.

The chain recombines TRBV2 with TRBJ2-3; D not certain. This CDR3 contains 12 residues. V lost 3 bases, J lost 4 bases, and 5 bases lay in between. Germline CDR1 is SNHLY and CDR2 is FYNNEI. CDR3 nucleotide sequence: TGTGCCAGCAGTGACGCCTCAGATACGCAGTATTTT. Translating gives CASSDASDTQYF.

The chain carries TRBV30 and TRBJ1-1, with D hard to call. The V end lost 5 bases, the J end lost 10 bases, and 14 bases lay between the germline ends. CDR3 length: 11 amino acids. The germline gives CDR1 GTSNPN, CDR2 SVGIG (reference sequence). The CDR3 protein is CAWLRAERAFF. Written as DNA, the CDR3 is TGTGCCTGGCTACGGGCCGAGCGAGCTTTCTTT.

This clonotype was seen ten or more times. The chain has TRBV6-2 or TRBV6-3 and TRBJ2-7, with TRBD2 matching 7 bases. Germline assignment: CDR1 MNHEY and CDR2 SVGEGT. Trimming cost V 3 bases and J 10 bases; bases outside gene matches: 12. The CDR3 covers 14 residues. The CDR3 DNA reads TGTGCCAGCAGTTATGTGGGGACTAACTTTGATCAGTACTTC. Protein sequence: CASSYVGTNFDQYF.

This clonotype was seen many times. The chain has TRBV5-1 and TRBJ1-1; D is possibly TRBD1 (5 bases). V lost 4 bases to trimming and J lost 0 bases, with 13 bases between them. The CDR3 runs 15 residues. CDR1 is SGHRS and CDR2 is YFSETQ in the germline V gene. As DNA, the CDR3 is TGCGCCAGCAGCACGGGGACGGTTATGAACACTGAAGCTTTCTTT. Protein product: CASSTGTVMNTEAFF.

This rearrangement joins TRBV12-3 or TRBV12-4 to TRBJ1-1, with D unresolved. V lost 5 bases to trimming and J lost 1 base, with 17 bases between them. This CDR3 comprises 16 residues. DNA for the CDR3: TGTGCCAGCAGTCCTAGCGGAGCAAGTCGGAACACTGAAGCTTTCTTT. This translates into CASSPSGASRNTEAFF.

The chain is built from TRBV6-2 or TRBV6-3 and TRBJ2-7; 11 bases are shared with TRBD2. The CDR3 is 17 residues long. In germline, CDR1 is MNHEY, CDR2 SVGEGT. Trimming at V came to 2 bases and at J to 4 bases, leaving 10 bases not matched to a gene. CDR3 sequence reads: CASSYTPPRLAGYEQYF. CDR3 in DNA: TGTGCCAGCAGTTACACACCCCCCCGACTAGCGGGATACGAGCAGTACTTC.

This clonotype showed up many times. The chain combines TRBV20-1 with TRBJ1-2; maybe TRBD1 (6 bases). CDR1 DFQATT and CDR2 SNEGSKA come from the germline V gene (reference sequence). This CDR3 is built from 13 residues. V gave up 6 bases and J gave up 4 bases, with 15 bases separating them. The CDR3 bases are TGCAGTGCCGTGGTGGGGGGCGGCTATGGCTACACCTTC. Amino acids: CSAVVGGGYGYTF.

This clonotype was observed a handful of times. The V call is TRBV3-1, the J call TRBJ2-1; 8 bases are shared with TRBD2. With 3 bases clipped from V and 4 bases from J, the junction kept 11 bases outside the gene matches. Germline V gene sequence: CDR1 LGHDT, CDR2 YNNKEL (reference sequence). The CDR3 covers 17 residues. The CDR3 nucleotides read TGTGCCAGCAGCCACCGGAGAGCGGGAGTGCGTTACAATGAGCAGTTCTTC. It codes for CASSHRRAGVRYNEQFF.

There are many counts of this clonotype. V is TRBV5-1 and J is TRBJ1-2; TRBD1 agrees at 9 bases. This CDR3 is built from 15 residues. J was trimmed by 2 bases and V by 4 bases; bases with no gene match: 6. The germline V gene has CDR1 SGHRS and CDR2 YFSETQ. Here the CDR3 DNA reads TGCGCCAGCAGCCCGGGGACAGGGCCGAACTATGGCTACACCTTC. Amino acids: CASSPGTGPNYGYTF.

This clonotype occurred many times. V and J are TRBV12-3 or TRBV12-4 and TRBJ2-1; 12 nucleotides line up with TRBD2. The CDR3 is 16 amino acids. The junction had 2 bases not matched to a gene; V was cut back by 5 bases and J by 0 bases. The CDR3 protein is CASSKTSGSSYNEQFF. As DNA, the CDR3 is TGTGCCAGCAGTAAGACTAGCGGGAGCTCCTACAATGAGCAGTTCTTC.

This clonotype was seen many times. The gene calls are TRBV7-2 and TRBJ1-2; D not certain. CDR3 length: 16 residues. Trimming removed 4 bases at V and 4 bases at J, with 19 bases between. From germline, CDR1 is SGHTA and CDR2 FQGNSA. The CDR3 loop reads CASSSGLFQLGYGYTF. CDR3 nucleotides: TGTGCCAGCAGCTCCGGGCTCTTTCAATTGGGCTATGGCTACACCTTC.

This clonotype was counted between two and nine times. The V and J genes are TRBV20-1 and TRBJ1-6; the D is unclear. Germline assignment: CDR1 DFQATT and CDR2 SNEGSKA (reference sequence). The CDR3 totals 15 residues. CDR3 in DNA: TGCACCGGCTGGCCTCGAGGAGCCTATAATTCACCCCTCCACTTT. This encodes CTGWPRGAYNSPLHF.

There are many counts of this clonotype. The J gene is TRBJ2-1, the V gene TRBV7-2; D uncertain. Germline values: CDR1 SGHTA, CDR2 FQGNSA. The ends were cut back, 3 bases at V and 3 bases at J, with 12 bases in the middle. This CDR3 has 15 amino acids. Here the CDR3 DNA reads TGTGCCAGCAGCTTCGTGGACGGCATCTACAATGAGCAGTTCTTC. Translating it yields CASSFVDGIYNEQFF.

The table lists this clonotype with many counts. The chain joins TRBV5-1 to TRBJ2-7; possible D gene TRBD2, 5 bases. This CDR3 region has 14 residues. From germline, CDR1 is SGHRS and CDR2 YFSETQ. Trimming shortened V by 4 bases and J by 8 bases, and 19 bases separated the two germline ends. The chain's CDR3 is CASSTTVGERKQYF. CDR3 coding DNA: TGCGCCAGCAGCACGACGGTCGGGGAAAGAAAGCAGTACTTC.

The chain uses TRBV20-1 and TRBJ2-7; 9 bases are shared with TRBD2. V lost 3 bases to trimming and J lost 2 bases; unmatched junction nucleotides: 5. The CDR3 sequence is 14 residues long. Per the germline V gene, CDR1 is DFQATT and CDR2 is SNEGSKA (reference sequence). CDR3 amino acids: CSARGAGGAYEQYF. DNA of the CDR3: TGCAGTGCTAGGGGAGCGGGGGGCGCCTACGAGCAGTACTTC.